This T cell receptor (beta chain) derives from a study of cytomegalovirus exposure and HLA in healthy donors. Study-wide findings and caveats: Most TCR sequences showed up rarely, but some public TCRs showed up in many donors.

Turning to this clone: Its target is unknown.

Clones were sequenced by immunoSEQ multiplex PCR, and TCRdb holds only the in-frame ones, with some missing. The sample lists roughly 130,000 clones; 75% to 90% were seen once. V shed 1 base and J shed 0 bases, with 9 bases lying between them. This CDR3 comprises 15 residues. Germline V lookup: CDR1 SGHRS, CDR2 YFSETQ. Donors were drawn from the approximately 120-subject validation cohort, separate from the roughly 700-subject first cohort. V usage is TRBV5-1 and J usage is TRBJ2-3, with D possibly TRBD1 on 5 matching bases. Material: PBMCs. The receptor comes from a woman aged 25-40 years in good health and CMV-seropositive. CDR3 amino acids: CASSLHQGSTDTQYF. CDR3 DNA sequence: TGCGCCAGCAGCTTGCACCAGGGTAGCACAGATACGCAGTATTTT.